This T cell receptor beta chain was profiled in a study of blood T cell repertoires in COVID-19. This clone was observed a single time. Participants were aged about 18 to 100 years from roughly 26 US areas. Methods used by the authors: Scientists estimated how many nucleated cells there were by amplifying reference gene primers. The assay was immunoSEQ multiplex PCR, and TCRdb's table has in-frame clones only and misses some. V and J calls and clone size come straight from that table; D and trimming were deduced from the DNA. The table records under 250,000 clones, around 92% of them present only once. The receptor's source is a woman aged 25 to 39 with acute COVID-19. The sequenced sample consisted of PBMCs or T cells enriched from blood (not recorded which).

The CDR3 DNA is TGTGCCAGCAGCGCCCAGACAGGGGTAAACATCTATGGCTACACCTTC. Amino acid sequence: CASSAQTGVNIYGYTF. This chain uses TRBV9 with TRBJ1-2, with 8 bases aligning to TRBD1. Germline values: CDR1 SGDLS, CDR2 YYNGEE. The J segment lost 4 bases and the V segment lost 3 bases, leaving 11 bases of the junction unmatched. The CDR3 is 16 residues long.